Below, one T cell receptor beta chain is given with its context. The CDR3 has 19 residues. Trimming left V 1 base short and J 0 bases short, with 16 bases between. The germline CDR1 and CDR2 sequences are LGHNA and YNFKEQ. The sample is drawn from a study of shared T cell receptors in the human thymus. Repertoires were generated with immunoSEQ multiplex PCR, while TCRdb's copy carries only in-frame clones and drops some. The sample has 720,000 or so clones; 75% to 90% are singletons. The sample was also reused in another study, on human thymus T cells. From that report: Donors were healthy Finnish babies undergoing corrective operations for congenital heart defects. Blood and thymic repertoires both appeared biased in V and J gene usage.

The sample consisted of thymocytes. The origin of this receptor is a girl less than two years old with a congenital heart defect. This chain connects TRBV4-2 to TRBJ2-6; unclear D gene. CDR3 amino acids: CASSQVMVALTSGANVLTF. CDR3 bases: TGTGCCAGCAGCCAAGTAATGGTAGCCTTAACCTCTGGGGCCAACGTCCTGACTTTC.